What follows are 3 T cell receptor beta chains derived from one specimen sequenced in a study of blood T cell repertoires in COVID-19. Sequencing was performed with immunoSEQ multiplex PCR; in TCRdb, only in-frame clones are kept and a portion is missing. Here the sample spans 200,000 to 300,000 clones, 84% being singletons. Sample: peripheral blood. These TCRs come from a woman between 40 and 55 years old who had recovered from COVID-19.

V gene TRBV6-5 combines with J gene TRBJ2-7; 10 bases fit TRBD1. The CDR3 covers 13 residues. After removal of 2 bases from V and 6 bases from J, the junction contained 1 base not matched to a gene. In germline, CDR1 is MNHEY, CDR2 SVGAGI. As DNA, the CDR3 is TGTGCCAGCAGTTACAGGGACAGGGGCGAGCAGTACTTC. It codes for CASSYRDRGEQYF.

The chain joins TRBV5-1 to TRBJ2-1, with a possible D match to TRBD1 (6 bases). Trimming took off 2 bases at V and 0 bases at J, with 9 bases between the two ends. Germline V CDR1 and CDR2: SGHRS, YFSETQ. There are 15 residues in the CDR3. CDR3 sequence reads: CASSLQGLSYNEQFF. As DNA, the CDR3 is TGCGCCAGCAGCTTACAGGGTCTCTCCTACAATGAGCAGTTCTTC. Full variable domain (outside the CDR3, taken from reference TRBV5-1 and TRBJ2-1): KAGVTQTPRYLIKTRGQQVTLSCSPISGHRSVSWYQQTPGQGLQFLFEYFSETQRNKGNFPGRFSGRQFSNSRSEMNVSTLELGDSALYLCASSLQGLSYNEQFFGPGTRLTVL.

The chain has TRBV7-8 and TRBJ2-3, with 11 bases aligning to TRBD2. There are 18 residues in the CDR3. CDR1 is SGHVS, CDR2 FQNEAQ, per germline. Germline trimming cut 5 bases from V and 0 bases from J; bases unmatched to any gene: 10. CDR3 DNA: TGTGCCAGCAGCCTTAGACTAGCGGGGAGATCTAGCACAGATACGCAGTATTTT. Its protein product is CASSLRLAGRSSTDTQYF.